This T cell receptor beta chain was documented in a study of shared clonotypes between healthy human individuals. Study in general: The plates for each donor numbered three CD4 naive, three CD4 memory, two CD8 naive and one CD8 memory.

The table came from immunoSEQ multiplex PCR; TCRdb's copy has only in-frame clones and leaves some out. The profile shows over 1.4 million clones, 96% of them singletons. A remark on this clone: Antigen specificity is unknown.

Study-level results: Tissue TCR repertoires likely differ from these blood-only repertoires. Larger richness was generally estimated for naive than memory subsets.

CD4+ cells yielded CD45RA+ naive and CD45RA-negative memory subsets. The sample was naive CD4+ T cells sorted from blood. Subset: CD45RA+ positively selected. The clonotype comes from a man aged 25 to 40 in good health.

The CDR3 spells CASSPRVVAGAADTQYF. For the CDR3, the DNA is TGTGCCAGCAGCCCCCGAGTGGTAGCGGGAGCCGCAGATACGCAGTATTTT. This sequence joins TRBV11-2 and TRBJ2-3; 9 bases map to TRBD2. The CDR3 sequence is 17 residues long. With V trimmed by 5 bases and J by 4 bases, 13 bases remained unmatched. Per the germline V gene, CDR1 is SGHAT and CDR2 is FQNNGV. Complete variable domain (other parts from reference TRBV11-2 and TRBJ2-3): EAGVAQSPRYKIIEKRQSVAFWCNPISGHATLYWYQQILGQGPKLLIQFQNNGVVDDSQLPKDRFSAERLKGVDSTLKIQPAKLEDSAVYLCASSPRVVAGAADTQYFGPGTRLTVL.